This is a list of T cell receptor beta chains from one sample in a study of Graves' ophthalmopathy and Graves' hyperthyroidism. MiXCR, applied by TCRdb to the multiplex PCR reads, yields one record per CDR3 protein. Found here are roughly 1.1 million distinct CDR3 sequences, around a third of them singletons; the top ten hold approximately 12%. The sample consisted of peripheral blood or thyroid tissue (not recorded which). All receptors derive from an adult man with Graves' hyperthyroidism. Each CDR3 is given with its conserved first and last residue. Each record gives: CDR3 DNA, CDR3 protein, clone size, J gene, D gene, V gene. A D gene is named only where the DNA matches it firmly. A row's size may be missing; if present it is once, few, many or a size class.

cdr3_nt: TGTGCCAGCAGCTTGGAACAGGGGGCCGAGCAGTACTTC
cdr3_aa: CASSLEQGAEQYF
clone_size: .
j_call: TRBJ2-7
d_call: TRBD1
v_call: TRBV7-2

cdr3_nt: TGTGCCATCAGTCACGGGACAGGGATCAACACTGAAGCTTTCTTT
cdr3_aa: CAISHGTGINTEAFF
clone_size: many
j_call: TRBJ1-1
d_call: TRBD1
v_call: TRBV10-3

cdr3_nt: TGTGCCAGCAGTTCCATGAAGGGGCTGACGGAGACCCAGTACTTC
cdr3_aa: CASSSMKGLTETQYF
clone_size: few
j_call: TRBJ2-5
d_call: .
v_call: TRBV7-9

cdr3_nt: TGTGTCAGCAGTGAAGACAGGTTTTCCTCTGGCTACACCTTC
cdr3_aa: CVSSEDRFSSGYTF
clone_size: .
j_call: TRBJ1-2
d_call: .
v_call: TRBV7-9

cdr3_nt: TGCGCCAGCAGTGAGTACGACGGATATTATAATTCACCCCTCCACTTT
cdr3_aa: CASSEYDGYYNSPLHF
clone_size: many
j_call: TRBJ1-6
d_call: .
v_call: TRBV10-2

cdr3_nt: TGTGCCAGCAGTGCTAACCTGAACACTGAAGCTTTCTTT
cdr3_aa: CASSANLNTEAFF
clone_size: .
j_call: TRBJ1-1
d_call: .
v_call: TRBV2

cdr3_nt: TGTGCCAGCAGCCAAGATTTGTTAGCGGGGGATAACACCGGGGAGCTGTTTTTT
cdr3_aa: CASSQDLLAGDNTGELFF
clone_size: .
j_call: TRBJ2-2
d_call: TRBD2
v_call: TRBV3-1

cdr3_nt: TGTGCCGGTAGGGGGACAGGCCGAATAGACGAGCAGTACTTC
cdr3_aa: CAGRGTGRIDEQYF
clone_size: .
j_call: TRBJ2-7
d_call: TRBD1
v_call: TRBV19

cdr3_nt: TGTGCCAGCAGCTTGTTTCACGAGGCCACTGAAGCTTTCTTT
cdr3_aa: CASSLFHEATEAFF
clone_size: few
j_call: TRBJ1-1
d_call: .
v_call: TRBV5-1

cdr3_nt: TGCAGCTCCATAAGGACTGCTATGAACACTGAAGCTTTCTTT
cdr3_aa: CSSIRTAMNTEAFF
clone_size: many
j_call: TRBJ1-1
d_call: .
v_call: TRBV29-1

cdr3_nt: TGTGCCAGTAGTAGTCTTCGGACTAGCGGGGGCTACGAGCAGTACTTC
cdr3_aa: CASSSLRTSGGYEQYF
clone_size: .
j_call: TRBJ2-7
d_call: TRBD2
v_call: TRBV19

cdr3_nt: TGCAGGATACACCGGGGGGACCGCCACACCTATGGCTACACCTTC
cdr3_aa: CRIHRGDRHTYGYTF
clone_size: .
j_call: TRBJ1-2
d_call: .
v_call: TRBV20-1

cdr3_nt: TGTGCCAGCAGCGAACCGGTGGCAGGGGGAACAATCACCGGGGAGCTGTTTTTT
cdr3_aa: CASSEPVAGGTITGELFF
clone_size: few
j_call: TRBJ2-2
d_call: TRBD1
v_call: TRBV2

cdr3_nt: TGCAGCGTTGTAGCAGGGGTGAACACTGAAGCTTTCTTT
cdr3_aa: CSVVAGVNTEAFF
clone_size: many
j_call: TRBJ1-1
d_call: .
v_call: TRBV29-1